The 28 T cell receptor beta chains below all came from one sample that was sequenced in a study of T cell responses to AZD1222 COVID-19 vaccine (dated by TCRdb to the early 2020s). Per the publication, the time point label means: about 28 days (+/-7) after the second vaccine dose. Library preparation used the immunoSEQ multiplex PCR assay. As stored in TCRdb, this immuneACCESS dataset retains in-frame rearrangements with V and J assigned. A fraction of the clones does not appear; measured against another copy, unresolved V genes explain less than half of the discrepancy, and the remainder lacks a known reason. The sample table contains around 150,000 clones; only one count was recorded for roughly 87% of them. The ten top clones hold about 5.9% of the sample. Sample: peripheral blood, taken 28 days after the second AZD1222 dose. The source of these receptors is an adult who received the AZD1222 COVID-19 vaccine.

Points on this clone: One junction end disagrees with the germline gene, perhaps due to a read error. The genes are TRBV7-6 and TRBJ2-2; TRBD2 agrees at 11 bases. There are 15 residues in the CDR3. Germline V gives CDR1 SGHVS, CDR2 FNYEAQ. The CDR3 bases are TGTGCCAGCAGCGTAGCGGGGGGGAGCACCGGGGAGCTGTTTTTT. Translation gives CASSVAGGSTGELFF.

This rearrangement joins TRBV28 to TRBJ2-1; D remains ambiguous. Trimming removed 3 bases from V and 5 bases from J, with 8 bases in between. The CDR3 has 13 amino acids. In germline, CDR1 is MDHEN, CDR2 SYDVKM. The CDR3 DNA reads TGTGCCAGCAGTTTCGGGCTAAACAATGAGCAGTTCTTC. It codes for CASSFGLNNEQFF.

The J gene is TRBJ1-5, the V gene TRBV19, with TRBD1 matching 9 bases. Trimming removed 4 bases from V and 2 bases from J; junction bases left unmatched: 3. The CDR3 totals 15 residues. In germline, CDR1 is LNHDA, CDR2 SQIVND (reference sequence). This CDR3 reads CASSTGQGGNQPQHF. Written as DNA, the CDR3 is TGTGCCAGTAGTACGGGACAGGGCGGCAATCAGCCCCAGCATTTT.

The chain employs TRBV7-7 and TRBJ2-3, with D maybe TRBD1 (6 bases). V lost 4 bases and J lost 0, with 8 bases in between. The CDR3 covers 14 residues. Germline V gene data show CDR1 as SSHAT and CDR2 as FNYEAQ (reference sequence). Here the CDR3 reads CASSSTGSTDTQYF. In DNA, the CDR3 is TGTGCCAGCAGCTCGACAGGTAGCACAGATACGCAGTATTTT.

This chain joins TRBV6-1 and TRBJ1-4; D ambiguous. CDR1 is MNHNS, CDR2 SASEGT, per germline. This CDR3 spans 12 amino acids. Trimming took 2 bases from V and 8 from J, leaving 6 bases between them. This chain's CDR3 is CASSETWEKLFF. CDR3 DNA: TGTGCCAGCAGTGAAACTTGGGAAAAACTGTTTTTT.

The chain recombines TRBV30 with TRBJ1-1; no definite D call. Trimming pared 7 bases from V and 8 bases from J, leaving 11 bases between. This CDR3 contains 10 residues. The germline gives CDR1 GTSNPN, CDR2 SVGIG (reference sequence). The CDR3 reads CASEDSEAFF. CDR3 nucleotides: TGTGCCTCCGAGGACTCCGAAGCTTTCTTT.

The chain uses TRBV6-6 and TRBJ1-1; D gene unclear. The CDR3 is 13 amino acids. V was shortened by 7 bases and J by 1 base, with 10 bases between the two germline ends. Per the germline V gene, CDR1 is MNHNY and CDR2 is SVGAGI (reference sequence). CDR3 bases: TGTGCCAGCAATTTGGAGGCGAACACTGAAGCTTTCTTT. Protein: CASNLEANTEAFF.

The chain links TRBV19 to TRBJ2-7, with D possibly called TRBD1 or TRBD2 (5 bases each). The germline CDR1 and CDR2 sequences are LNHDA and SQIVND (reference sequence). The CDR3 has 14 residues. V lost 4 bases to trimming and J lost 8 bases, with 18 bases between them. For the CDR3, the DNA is TGTGCCAGTAGTAACTCCGGGACGAAGGTCCAGCAGTACTTC. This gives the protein CASSNSGTKVQQYF.

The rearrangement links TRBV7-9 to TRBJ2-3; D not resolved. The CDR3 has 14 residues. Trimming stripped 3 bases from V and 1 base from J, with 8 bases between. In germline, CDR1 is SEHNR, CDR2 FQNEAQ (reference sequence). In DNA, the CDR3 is TGTGCCAGCAGCTTGTTTGGGGGCACAGATACGCAGTATTTT. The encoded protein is CASSLFGGTDTQYF.

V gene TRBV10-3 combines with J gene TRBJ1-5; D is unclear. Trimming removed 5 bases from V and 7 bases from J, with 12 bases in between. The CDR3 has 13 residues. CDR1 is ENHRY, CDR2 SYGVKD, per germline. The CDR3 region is CAISYGDGQPQHF. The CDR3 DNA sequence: TGTGCCATCAGTTACGGGGATGGACAGCCCCAGCATTTT.

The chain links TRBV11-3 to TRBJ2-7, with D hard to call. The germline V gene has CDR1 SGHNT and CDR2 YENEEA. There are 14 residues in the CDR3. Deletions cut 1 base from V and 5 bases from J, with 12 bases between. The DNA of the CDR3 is TGTGCCAGCAGCTTAGCCTGGACCCCCAACGAGCAGTACTTC. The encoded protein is CASSLAWTPNEQYF. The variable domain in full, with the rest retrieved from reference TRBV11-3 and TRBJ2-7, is EAGVVQSPRYKIIEKKQPVAFWCNPISGHNTLYWYLQNLGQGPELLIRYENEEAVDDSQLPKDRFSAERLKGVDSTLKIQPAELGDSAVYLCASSLAWTPNEQYFGPGTRLTVT.

CDR3 residues: CASSPYDRGVDSPLHF. CDR3 bases: TGTGCCAGCAGCCCATACGACAGGGGGGTTGATTCACCCCTCCACTTT. The chain links TRBV9 to TRBJ1-6, with TRBD1 matching over 9 bases. CDR1 is SGDLS, CDR2 YYNGEE, per germline. This CDR3 comprises 16 residues. V gave up 4 bases and J gave up 8 bases; unmatched junction bases: 10.

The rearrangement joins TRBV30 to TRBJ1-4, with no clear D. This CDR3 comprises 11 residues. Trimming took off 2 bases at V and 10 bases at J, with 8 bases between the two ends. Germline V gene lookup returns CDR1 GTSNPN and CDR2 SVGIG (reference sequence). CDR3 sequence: CAWSFEGKLFF. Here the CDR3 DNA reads TGTGCCTGGAGTTTCGAAGGAAAACTGTTTTTT.

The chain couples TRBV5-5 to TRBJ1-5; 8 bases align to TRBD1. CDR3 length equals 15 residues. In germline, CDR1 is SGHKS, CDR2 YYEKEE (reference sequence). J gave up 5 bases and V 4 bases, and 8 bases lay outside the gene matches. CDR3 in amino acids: CASSRGQGAYQPQHF. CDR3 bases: TGTGCCAGCAGCCGGGGGCAGGGGGCGTATCAGCCCCAGCATTTT.

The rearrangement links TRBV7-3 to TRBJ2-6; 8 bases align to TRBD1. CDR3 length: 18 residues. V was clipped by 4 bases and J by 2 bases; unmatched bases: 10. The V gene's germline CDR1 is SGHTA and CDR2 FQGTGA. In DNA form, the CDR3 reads TGTGCCAGCAGCTCCCAGGGGGCGCCATTGGCTGGGGCCAACGTCCTGACTTTC. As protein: CASSSQGAPLAGANVLTF.

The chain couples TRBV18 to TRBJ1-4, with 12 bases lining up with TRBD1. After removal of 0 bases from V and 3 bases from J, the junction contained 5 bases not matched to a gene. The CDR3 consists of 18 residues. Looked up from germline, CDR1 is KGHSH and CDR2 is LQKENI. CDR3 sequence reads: CASSPPGQGASANEKLFF. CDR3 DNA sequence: TGTGCCAGCTCACCACCGGGACAGGGGGCATCGGCTAATGAAAAACTGTTTTTT.

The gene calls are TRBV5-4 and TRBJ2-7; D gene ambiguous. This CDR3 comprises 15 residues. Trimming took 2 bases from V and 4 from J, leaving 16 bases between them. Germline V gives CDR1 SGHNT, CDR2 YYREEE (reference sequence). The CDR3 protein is CASSFDWAPQYEQYF. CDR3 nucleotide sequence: TGTGCCAGCAGCTTTGATTGGGCGCCTCAATACGAGCAGTACTTC.

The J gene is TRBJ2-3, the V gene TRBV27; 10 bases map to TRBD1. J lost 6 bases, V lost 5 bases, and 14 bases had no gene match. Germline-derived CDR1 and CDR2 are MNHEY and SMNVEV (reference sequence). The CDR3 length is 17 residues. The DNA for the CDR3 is TGTGCCAGCAGTATACCACCGGGACAGGGGTTAGCGGATACGCAGTATTTT. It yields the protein CASSIPPGQGLADTQYF.

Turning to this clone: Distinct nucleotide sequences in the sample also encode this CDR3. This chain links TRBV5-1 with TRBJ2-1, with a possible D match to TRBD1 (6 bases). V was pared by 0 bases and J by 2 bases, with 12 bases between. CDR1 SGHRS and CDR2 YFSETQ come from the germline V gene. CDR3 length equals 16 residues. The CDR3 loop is CASSLERDTPYNEQFF. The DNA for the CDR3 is TGCGCCAGCAGCTTGGAACGGGACACCCCCTACAATGAGCAGTTCTTC.

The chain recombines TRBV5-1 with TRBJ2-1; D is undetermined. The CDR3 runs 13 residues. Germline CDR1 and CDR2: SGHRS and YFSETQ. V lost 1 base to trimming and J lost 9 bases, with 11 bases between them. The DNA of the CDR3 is TGCGCCAGCAGCTTGTCTACGTTGGGTGAGCAGTTCTTC. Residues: CASSLSTLGEQFF.

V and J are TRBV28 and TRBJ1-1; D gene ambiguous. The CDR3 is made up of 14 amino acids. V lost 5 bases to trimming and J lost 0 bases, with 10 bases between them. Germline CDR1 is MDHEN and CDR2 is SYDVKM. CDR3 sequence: CASSLPGMNTEAFF. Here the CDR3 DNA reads TGTGCCAGCAGTCTCCCGGGCATGAACACTGAAGCTTTCTTT.

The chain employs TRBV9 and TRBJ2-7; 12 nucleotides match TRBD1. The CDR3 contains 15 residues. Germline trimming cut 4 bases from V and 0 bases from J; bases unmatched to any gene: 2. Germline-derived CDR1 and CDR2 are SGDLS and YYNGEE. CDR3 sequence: CASSPGQGASYEQYF. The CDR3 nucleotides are TGTGCCAGCAGCCCGGGACAGGGGGCCTCCTACGAGCAGTACTTC.

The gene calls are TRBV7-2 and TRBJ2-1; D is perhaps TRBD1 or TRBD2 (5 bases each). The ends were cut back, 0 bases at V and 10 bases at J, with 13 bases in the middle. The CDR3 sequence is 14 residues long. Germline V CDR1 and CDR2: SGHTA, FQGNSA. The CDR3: CASSLAGAKGEQFF. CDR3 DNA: TGTGCCAGCAGCTTAGCGGGAGCCAAGGGGGAGCAGTTCTTC.

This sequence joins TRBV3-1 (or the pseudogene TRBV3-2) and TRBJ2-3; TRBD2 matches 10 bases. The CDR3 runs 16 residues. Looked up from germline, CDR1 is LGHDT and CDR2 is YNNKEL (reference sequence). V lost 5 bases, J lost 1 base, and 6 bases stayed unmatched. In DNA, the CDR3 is TGTGCCAGCAGCGAATTACTAGCGGGGCGCACAGATACGCAGTATTTT. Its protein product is CASSELLAGRTDTQYF.

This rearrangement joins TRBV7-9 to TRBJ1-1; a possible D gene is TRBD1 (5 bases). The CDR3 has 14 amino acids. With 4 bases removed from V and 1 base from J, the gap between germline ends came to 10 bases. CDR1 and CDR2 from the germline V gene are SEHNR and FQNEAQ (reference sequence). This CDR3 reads CASSSHGGNTEAFF. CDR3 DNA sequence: TGTGCCAGCAGCTCCCACGGGGGGAACACTGAAGCTTTCTTT.

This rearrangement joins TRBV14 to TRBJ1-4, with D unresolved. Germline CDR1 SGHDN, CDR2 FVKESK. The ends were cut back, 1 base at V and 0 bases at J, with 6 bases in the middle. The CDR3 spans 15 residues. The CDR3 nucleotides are TGTGCCAGCAGCCAAGTAATGGCAACTAATGAAAAACTGTTTTTT. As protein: CASSQVMATNEKLFF. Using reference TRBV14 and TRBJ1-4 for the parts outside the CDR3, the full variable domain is EAGVTQFPSHSVIEKGQTVTLRCDPISGHDNLYWYRRVMGKEIKFLLHFVKESKQDESGMPNNRFLAERTGGTYSTLKVQPAELEDSGVYFCASSQVMATNEKLFFGSGTQLSVL.

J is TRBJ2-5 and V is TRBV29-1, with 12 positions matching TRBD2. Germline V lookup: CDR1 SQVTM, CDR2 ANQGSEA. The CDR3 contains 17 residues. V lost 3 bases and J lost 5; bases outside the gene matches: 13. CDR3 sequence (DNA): TGCAGCGTTGATGGGGTGGCTAGCGGGAGGGCGCGTGAGACCCAGTACTTC. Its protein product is CSVDGVASGRARETQYF.

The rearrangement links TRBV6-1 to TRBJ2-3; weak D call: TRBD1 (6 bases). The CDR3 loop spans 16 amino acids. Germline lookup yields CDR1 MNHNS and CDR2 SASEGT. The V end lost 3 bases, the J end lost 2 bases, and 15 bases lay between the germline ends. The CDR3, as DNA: TGTGCCAGCAGTGACCCCGGACAGCACTCCACAGATACGCAGTATTTT. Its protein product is CASSDPGQHSTDTQYF.